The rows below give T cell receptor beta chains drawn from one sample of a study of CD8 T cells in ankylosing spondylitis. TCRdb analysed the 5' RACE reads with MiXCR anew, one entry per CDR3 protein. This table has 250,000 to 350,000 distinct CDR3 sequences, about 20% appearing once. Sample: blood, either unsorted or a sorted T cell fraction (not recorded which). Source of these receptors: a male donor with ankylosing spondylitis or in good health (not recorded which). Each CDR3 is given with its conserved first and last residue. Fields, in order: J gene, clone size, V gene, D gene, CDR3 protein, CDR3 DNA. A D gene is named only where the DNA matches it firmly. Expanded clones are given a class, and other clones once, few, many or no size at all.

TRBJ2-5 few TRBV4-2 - CASSQKSPDWETQYF TGTGCCAGCAGCCAGAAGAGTCCCGACTGGGAGACCCAGTACTTC
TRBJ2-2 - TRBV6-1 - CASTQTVNTGELFF TGTGCCAGCACCCAGACAGTGAACACCGGGGAGCTGTTTTTT
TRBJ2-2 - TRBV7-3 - CASSLIEANTGELFF TGTGCCAGCAGCTTAATTGAGGCGAACACCGGGGAGCTGTTTTTT
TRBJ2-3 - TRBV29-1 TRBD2 CSVSREAYTQYF TGCAGCGTTAGTCGGGAGGCCTATACGCAGTATTTT
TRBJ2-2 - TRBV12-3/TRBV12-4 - CASSLPRDDGELFF TGTGCCAGCAGTTTGCCCAGGGATGACGGGGAGCTGTTTTTT
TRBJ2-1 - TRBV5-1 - CASSWRSAGDEQFF TGCGCCAGCAGCTGGCGGAGCGCAGGTGATGAGCAGTTCTTC
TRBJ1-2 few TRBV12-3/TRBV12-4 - CASSPTGRRIYGYTF TGTGCCAGCAGTCCGACAGGCCGGCGTATCTATGGCTACACCTTC
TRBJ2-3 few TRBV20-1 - CSAPGLSTTDTQYF TGCAGTGCCCCGGGCCTTTCGACCACAGATACGCAGTATTTT
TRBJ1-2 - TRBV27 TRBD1 CASSVRDRVGGYTF TGTGCCAGCAGTGTCCGGGACAGGGTCGGCGGCTACACCTTC
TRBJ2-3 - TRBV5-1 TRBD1 CASIRGGVGTGLNTQYF TGCGCCAGCATCAGAGGAGGGGTCGGGACAGGGCTAAATACGCAGTATTTT
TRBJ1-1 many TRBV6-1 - CASSPVRGNTEAFF TGTGCCAGCAGTCCCGTCAGGGGGAACACTGAAGCTTTCTTT
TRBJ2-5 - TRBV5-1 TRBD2 CASSLETSGRMSETQYF TGCGCCAGCAGCTTGGAAACCAGCGGGAGGATGAGTGAGACCCAGTACTTC
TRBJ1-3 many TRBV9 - CASSALQGSGNTIYF TGTGCCAGCAGCGCATTACAGGGCTCTGGAAACACCATATATTTT
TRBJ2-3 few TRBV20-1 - CSAGDVRRGGTDTQYF TGCAGTGCTGGAGATGTGCGGAGGGGTGGCACAGATACGCAGTATTTT
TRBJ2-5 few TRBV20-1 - CSARPRLWTAQETQYF TGCAGTGCTAGACCAAGGCTCTGGACAGCCCAAGAGACCCAGTACTTC
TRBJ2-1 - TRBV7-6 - CASSLPGPSAFNEQFF TGTGCCAGCAGCTTACCGGGACCCTCCGCCTTTAATGAGCAGTTCTTC
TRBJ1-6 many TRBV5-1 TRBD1 CASSWLGQGNNSPLHF TGCGCCAGCAGCTGGCTGGGACAGGGGAATAATTCACCCCTCCACTTT
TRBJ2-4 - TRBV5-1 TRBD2 CASSPAGGDIQYF TGCGCCAGCAGCCCAGCGGGGGGTGACATTCAGTACTTC
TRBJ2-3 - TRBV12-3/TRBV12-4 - CASSFGVRSTDTQYF TGTGCCAGCAGTTTCGGGGTTCGGAGCACAGATACGCAGTATTTT
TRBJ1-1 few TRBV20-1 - CSAKKSQAEAFF TGCAGTGCCAAAAAAAGTCAGGCTGAAGCTTTCTTT
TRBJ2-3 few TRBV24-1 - CATSEGQGGTDTQYF TGTGCCACCAGCGAAGGACAGGGAGGGACAGATACGCAGTATTTT
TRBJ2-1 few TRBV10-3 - CAIARDTYNEQFF TGTGCCATCGCTCGGGACACATACAATGAGCAGTTCTTC
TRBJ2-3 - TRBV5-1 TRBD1 CASSRTGLTDTQYF TGCGCCAGCAGCAGGACAGGACTCACAGATACGCAGTATTTT
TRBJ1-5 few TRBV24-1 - CATSQGSDQPQHF TGTGCCACCAGCCAGGGGTCTGATCAGCCCCAGCATTTT
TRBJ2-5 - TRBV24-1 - CATARGTPETQYF TGTGCCACGGCCCGAGGAACGCCCGAGACCCAGTACTTC
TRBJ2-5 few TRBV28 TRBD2 CASSLRLAGVRETQYF TGTGCCAGCAGTTTGAGACTAGCGGGAGTGAGAGAGACCCAGTACTTC
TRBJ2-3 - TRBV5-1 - CASSLETQGTQYF TGCGCCAGCAGCTTGGAAACACAGGGCACGCAGTATTTT